The 5 T cell receptor beta chains below were found in one sample sequenced in a study of T cells expressing NK-cell markers. TCRdb derives one entry per CDR3 protein from the 5' RACE reads, leaving out DNA. The sample data list some 300,000 distinct CDR3 sequences. What was sequenced was blood T cells: a sorted CD56 or NKG2C T cell subset, CD4+ or CD8+ T cells, or bulk PBMC T cells (not recorded which). These TCRs come from a young man in good health.

The genes are TRBV6-5 and TRBJ2-5. CDR3 length: 15 residues. The germline CDR1 and CDR2 sequences are MNHEY and SVGAGI. CDR3 residues: CASSYSRTSRETQYF.

The gene calls are TRBV11-3 and TRBJ1-1. Germline V gene lookup returns CDR1 SGHNT and CDR2 YENEEA. The CDR3 consists of 13 residues. CDR3 sequence: CASSLAVGFEAFF.

This chain links TRBV5-1 with TRBJ2-2. CDR1 and CDR2 (germline): SGHRS, YFSETQ. The CDR3 is 17 amino acids. CDR3 residues: CASSLGPVDGDTGELFF. The complete variable domain, with remaining parts taken from reference TRBV5-1 and TRBJ2-2, reads KAGVTQTPRYLIKTRGQQVTLSCSPISGHRSVSWYQQTPGQGLQFLFEYFSETQRNKGNFPGRFSGRQFSNSRSEMNVSTLELGDSALYLCASSLGPVDGDTGELFFGEGSRLTVL.

This chain connects TRBV7-9 to TRBJ2-7; TCRdb outputs TRBD2, but without DNA this stays unchecked. CDR1 is SEHNR, CDR2 FQNEAQ, per germline (reference sequence). The CDR3 totals 15 residues. The CDR3 sequence is CASSPGSGVSYEQYF. The complete variable domain, with remaining parts taken from reference TRBV7-9 and TRBJ2-7, reads DTGVSQNPRHKITKRGQNVTFRCDPISEHNRLYWYRQTLGQGPEFLTYFQNEAQLEKSRLLSDRFSAERPKGSFSTLEIQRTEQGDSAMYLCASSPGSGVSYEQYFGPGTRLTVT.

The chain recombines TRBV7-6 with TRBJ2-5; TCRdb gives TRBD1 as the D gene, but with no DNA this cannot be confirmed. This CDR3 has 16 residues. Germline CDR1 is SGHVS and CDR2 is FNYEAQ. CDR3 protein: CASSLYPRGKGETQYF.